This T cell receptor (beta chain) derives from a study of control samples from healthy donors and cancer patients (dated by TCRdb to the early 2020s). V gives up 2 bases and J gives up 7 bases, and the segment between their germline ends measures 23 bases. The germline V gene provides CDR1 LGHNT and CDR2 FRNRAP. The CDR3 holds 17 amino acids from the cysteine to the phenylalanine. Only the CDR3 DNA stays, 51 bases, in frame from base 1. A remark on this clone: Its antigen remains undetermined. No quality values exist for individual bases; no much larger clone is one base distant.

Library preparation used the immunoSEQ multiplex PCR assay. Entries here come from immuneACCESS through TCRdb and include only in-frame sequences with V and J called. Some clones fail to appear in such tables; in the studies checked, an unresolved V gene covers under half of the shortfall, and the cause of the remainder is unknown. In all, the sample holds 90,000 or so clones, and roughly 89% of those were seen once. Jointly, the top ten make up over 8.5% of the sample. The receptor's source is a woman aged 45-65 years with colorectal cancer. Sequencing used PBMCs. The rearrangement joined TRBV12-5 to TRBJ2-5, with TRBD2 tentatively as D gene (7 bases match). The bases are TGTGCTAGTGGTTTGCTTCCGGGACCCGGGGGGCTAGGGACCCAGTACTTC. It encodes CASGLLPGPGGLGTQYF.